This T cell receptor beta chain is from a study of blood T cell repertoires in COVID-19 (dated by TCRdb to about 2020). For the study in its entirety: Collaborator samples came from the United States, Italy and Spain and covered acute and convalescent phases of COVID-19. The samples were drawn from the first 160 participants of the ongoing ImmuneRACE study and from 950 to 1,500 subjects provided by 6 global collaborators. The prospective study material was composed of cDNA or gDNA derived from T cells, B-cell-depleted T cells, or PBMCs. Where available, HLA class I and class II types were obtained from metadata supplied by the sample provider rather than from assay-based typing. Subjects who had been exposed to COVID-19, were actively infected with it, or had recovered from it provided the deeply sampled blood TCRbeta repertoires that made up the dataset. Nearly every sample came with metadata listing a de-identified subject ID, COVID-19 status, age in years and sex. A freely available public database, intended as a resource for researchers studying the immune response to SARS-CoV-2, is where the repertoires were released.

The paper's findings and limits, for the study overall: How much clinical and demographic metadata was included differed by source and by participant, and the metadata was provided uncurated.

The immunoSEQ Assay, a bias-controlled multiplex PCR, was used to amplify TCRbeta CDR3 regions from genomic DNA. The authors processed their data as follows. Nucleated cell counts per sample were estimated from amplification of reference gene primers within the assay. To quantify the absolute abundance of each unique TCRbeta CDR3 rearrangement, sequence reads were collapsed and filtered. For each sample, productive Simpson clonality was calculated by taking the square root of Simpson's diversity index across productive rearrangements. TCRdb obtained this table from immuneACCESS and retained in-frame rearrangements with V and J assigned. These tables miss some clones; where compared with another copy, unresolved V genes account for less than half of the shortfall, and the remainder is unexplained. The DNA was the basis for D and trimming; V, J and clone size are from that table. The sample has some 250,000 clones on record, over 75% of them singletons. Roughly 0.8% of the sample is in the top ten clones.

The collaborating institutions used their own protocols to collect whole blood in K2EDTA tubes. For TCRbeta analysis, collaborator samples were shipped as frozen whole blood, as isolated PBMCs, or as DNA extracted from either sample type. Taken from cysteine to phenylalanine, the CDR3 has 14 residues. Only the CDR3 region is kept as DNA, spanning 42 bases read in frame from base 1. V lost 3 bases and J lost 2 bases, and the count of bases not matched to a germline gene is 2. CDR1 SEHNR and CDR2 FQNEAQ were looked up in the germline V gene (reference sequence). As concerns this clone: The antigen it recognizes is unknown. No base quality values were provided; no much bigger clone lies one nucleotide off. Other nucleotide sequences from this sample produce the same CDR3.

The origin of this receptor is a woman in her thirties with acute or convalescent COVID-19. The sequence joins TRBV7-9 to TRBJ1-1; 8 central bases correspond to TRBD1. The specimen sequenced was peripheral blood. The CDR3 has the sequence CASSFGQGNTEAFF. Here is the DNA: TGTGCCAGCAGCTTCGGACAGGGAAACACTGAAGCTTTCTTT. With all but the CDR3 taken from the reference TRBV7-9 and TRBJ1-1 genes, the full variable domain is: DTGVSQNPRHKITKRGQNVTFRCDPISEHNRLYWYRQTLGQGPEFLTYFQNEAQLEKSRLLSDRFSAERPKGSFSTLEIQRTEQGDSAMYLCASSFGQGNTEAFFGQGTRLTVV.